The next 2 T cell receptor beta chains were all read from a single sample in a study of T cells in Graves' hyperthyroidism and ophthalmopathy. Amplified regions were TCR beta CDR3 sequences from RNA transcripts. In the first-round RT-PCR of the TCR CDR3, the HTBI primer set was used. TCRdb fed the multiplex PCR reads into MiXCR, producing one record per CDR3 protein. The sample shows about 600,000 distinct CDR3 sequences, around 13% of them seen only once. The sequencing input was blood. The receptor set was obtained from a woman aged 45 to 65 with Graves' ophthalmopathy.

In this sample, this clonotype turned up a few times. This chain connects TRBV6-5 to TRBJ2-7; 12 positions agree with TRBD1. Losses at the gene ends were 4 bases for V and 5 bases for J; bases not matched to a gene: 6. CDR3 length equals 15 residues. The germline V gene has CDR1 MNHEY and CDR2 SVGAGI. The CDR3 sequence is CASSWPGQGADEQYF. For the CDR3, the DNA is TGTGCCAGCAGTTGGCCGGGACAGGGGGCGGACGAGCAGTACTTC.

This clonotype was counted ten times or more. The chain recombines TRBV2 with TRBJ1-3; D unclear. CDR1 is SNHLY, CDR2 FYNNEI, per germline. CDR3 length equals 16 residues. V gave up 9 bases and J gave up 0 bases, with 18 bases separating them. The CDR3 sequence is CARDWDSGSSGNTIYF. The CDR3 nucleotides are TGTGCCAGGGACTGGGATTCGGGATCCTCTGGAAACACCATATATTTT. Variable domain in full (rest from reference TRBV2 and TRBJ1-3): EPEVTQTPSHQVTQMGQEVILRCVPISNHLYFYWYRQILGQKVEFLVSFYNNEISEKSEIFDDQFSVERPDGSNFTLKIRSTKLEDSAMYFCARDWDSGSSGNTIYFGEGSWLTVV.